The 2 T cell receptor beta chains below all came from one sample that was sequenced in a study of blood T cell repertoires in COVID-19. TCRdb keeps only in-frame clones here, not all; method: immunoSEQ multiplex PCR. The sample shows around 160,000 clones, roughly nine tenths of them seen only once. The sample comprised peripheral blood. The receptors were gathered from a man between 18 and 29 years old with COVID-19, enrolled during active disease.

The chain is built from TRBV4-2 and TRBJ1-5; 8 bases align to TRBD1. This CDR3 contains 15 residues. CDR1 LGHNA and CDR2 YNFKEQ come from the germline V gene. Unmatched junction bases numbered 1, after V lost 0 bases and J lost 3 bases. Here the CDR3 DNA reads TGTGCCAGCAGCCAAGAGGGACAGGCCAATCAGCCCCAGCATTTT. Its protein is CASSQEGQANQPQHF.

This clone was found once. The chain has TRBV27 and TRBJ2-1, with D perhaps matching TRBD1 (5 bases). V lost 8 bases and J lost 1, with 15 bases in between. The CDR3 runs 15 residues. CDR1 and CDR2 (germline): MNHEY, SMNVEV (reference sequence). The DNA for the CDR3 is TGTGCCAGCTTACCCAGGGCCCCATCCTACAATGAGCAGTTCTTC. The encoded protein is CASLPRAPSYNEQFF.